The next 30 T cell receptor beta chains were all read from a single sample in a study of beta chain features in type 1 diabetes. For these receptors, no antigen is known. Findings and limits, study-wide: A moderate, significant TCRB CDR3 shortening appeared in type 1 diabetes across four CD4+ subsets.

The whole isolated RNA underwent reverse transcription, so sequencing captured expressed TCRB transcripts. Data came from immunoSEQ multiplex PCR; TCRdb stores just in-frame clones and leaves some out. The table lists 640,000 or so clones, around an eighth of them singletons. What was sequenced was naive CD4+ T cells from blood. The receptors were sampled from a man aged 18 to 29 with type 1 diabetes.

In DNA, the CDR3 is TGTGCCAGCAGCTTAACTAGCGGGGCTCACGACGAGCAGTACTTC. It yields the protein CASSLTSGAHDEQYF. This chain links TRBV5-4 with TRBJ2-7, with 10 bases matching TRBD2. V dropped 2 bases and J dropped 5; count of bases not matched to a gene: 7. The germline CDR1 and CDR2 sequences are SGHNT and YYREEE (reference sequence). The CDR3 consists of 15 residues.

The rearrangement joins TRBV10-2 to TRBJ1-5; 9 bases line up with TRBD1. This CDR3 comprises 15 residues. Trimming at V came to 4 bases and at J to 7 bases, leaving 8 bases not matched to a gene. Per germline, CDR1 WSHSY and CDR2 SAAADI. The CDR3 loop is CASSVNRGQEQPQHF. DNA of the CDR3: TGCGCCAGCAGTGTCAACAGGGGGCAGGAGCAGCCCCAGCATTTT.

This rearrangement joins TRBV7-2 to TRBJ1-1, with D perhaps TRBD1 (6 bases). The CDR3 covers 13 residues. Trimming took 5 bases from V and 11 from J, leaving 18 bases between them. Germline V gene lookup returns CDR1 SGHTA and CDR2 FQGNSA. CDR3 nucleotides: TGTGCCAGCAGCCCCGTCTCTTGGACAGAGGCTTTCTTT. It codes for CASSPVSWTEAFF.

The chain employs TRBV11-2 and TRBJ2-2, with unresolved D. The germline V gene has CDR1 SGHAT and CDR2 FQNNGV. This CDR3 spans 13 amino acids. Trimming took 1 base from V and 4 from J, leaving 4 bases between them. CDR3 region: CASSLGGTGELFF. The CDR3 nucleotides read TGTGCCAGCAGCTTAGGTGGCACCGGGGAGCTGTTTTTT.

This clone was seen only a few times. This sequence joins TRBV25-1 and TRBJ2-7; tentatively, D is TRBD1 (5 bases). Trimming pared 0 bases from V and 7 bases from J, leaving 16 bases between. CDR3 length: 15 amino acids. Germline assignment: CDR1 MGHDK and CDR2 SYGVNS. CDR3 in DNA: TGTGCCAGCAGTGAATATACAAGACAGCCTGGTGAGCAGTACTTC. This encodes CASSEYTRQPGEQYF.

This clone turned up a few times. The chain couples TRBV7-2 to TRBJ1-4, with TRBD1 as a possible D gene (5 bases). Trimming cost V 2 bases and J 12 bases, with 16 bases left between them. The CDR3 sequence is 14 residues long. Per germline, CDR1 SGHTA and CDR2 FQGNSA. CDR3 coding DNA: TGTGCCAGCAGCTTACCACGACAGAGCCTTCAACTGTTTTTT. Translation gives CASSLPRQSLQLFF. The whole variable domain, filled in from reference TRBV7-2 and TRBJ1-4, reads GAGVSQSPSNKVTEKGKDVELRCDPISGHTALYWYRQSLGQGLEFLIYFQGNSAPDKSGLPSDRFSAERTGGSVSTLTIQRTQQEDSAVYLCASSLPRQSLQLFFGSGTQLSVL.

The V and J genes are TRBV5-8 and TRBJ1-1; D call uncertain. This CDR3 comprises 14 residues. Germline CDR1 and CDR2: SGHTS and YDEGEE. Trimming removed 6 bases at V and 1 base at J, with 13 bases between. The CDR3 reads CASNISPGNTEAFF. The CDR3 DNA sequence: TGTGCCAGCAATATAAGCCCAGGGAACACTGAAGCTTTCTTT.

The chain is built from TRBV6-5 and TRBJ2-7, with TRBD1 identical over 9 bases. V lost 0 bases and J lost 6; bases outside the gene matches: 3. The CDR3 has 14 residues. Germline CDR1 reads MNHEY; CDR2 reads SVGAGI. In nucleotides, the CDR3 is TGTGCCAGCAGTTACTCATCGGACAGGGGCGAGCAGTACTTC. This translates into CASSYSSDRGEQYF.

The chain recombines TRBV7-2 with TRBJ1-3; TRBD1 agrees at 9 bases. Germline CDR1 and CDR2: SGHTA and FQGNSA. CDR3 length: 18 residues. V lost 0 bases and J lost 0; bases outside the gene matches: 6. CDR3 in DNA: TGTGCCAGCAGCTTAGCCTACAGGGGGCCCTTCTCTGGAAACACCATATATTTT. It codes for CASSLAYRGPFSGNTIYF.

This clone was seen a handful of times. V gene TRBV27 combines with J gene TRBJ2-1; the D is unclear. The CDR3 spans 11 residues. Looked up from germline, CDR1 is MNHEY and CDR2 is SMNVEV (reference sequence). Trimming took off 7 bases at V and 4 bases at J, with 5 bases between the two ends. CDR3 amino acids: CASTVYNEQFF. The CDR3 DNA follows: TGTGCCAGCACTGTATACAATGAGCAGTTCTTC.

The genes are TRBV27 and TRBJ1-3; D call uncertain. The germline gives CDR1 MNHEY, CDR2 SMNVEV (reference sequence). V was trimmed by 8 bases and J by 0 bases, leaving 8 bases between them. The CDR3 has 13 residues. The CDR3 protein is CASRQNSGNTIYF. The CDR3 DNA is TGTGCCAGCCGCCAAAACTCTGGAAACACCATATATTTT.

This clone came up a few times. This chain joins TRBV9 and TRBJ1-5; no firm D call. Germline-derived CDR1 and CDR2 are SGDLS and YYNGEE. V was trimmed by 0 bases and J by 1 base, leaving 8 bases between them. The CDR3 extends over 15 amino acids. The CDR3, as DNA: TGTGCCAGCAGCGTAGCTGCAAACAGCAATCAGCCCCAGCATTTT. Its protein is CASSVAANSNQPQHF.

This clone was counted a few times. The rearrangement joins TRBV30 to TRBJ1-2; D possibly corresponds to TRBD1 (5 bases). Germline values: CDR1 GTSNPN, CDR2 SVGIG (reference sequence). Trimming took 2 bases from V and 2 from J, leaving 12 bases between them. The CDR3 has 14 amino acids. CDR3 region: CAWSRQPLNYGYTF. The CDR3 region has the DNA TGTGCCTGGAGTAGACAGCCGCTAAACTATGGCTACACCTTC. Variable domain in full (rest from reference TRBV30 and TRBJ1-2): SQTIHQWPATLVQPVGSPLSLECTVEGTSNPNLYWYRQAAGRGLQLLFYSVGIGQISSEVPQNLSASRPQDRQFILSSKKLLLSDSGFYLCAWSRQPLNYGYTFGSGTRLTVV.

This clone was counted between two and nine times. V is TRBV6-4 and J is TRBJ1-2; 7 nucleotides line up with TRBD1. Germline V gives CDR1 MRHNA, CDR2 SNTAGT. This CDR3 comprises 12 residues. V shed 10 bases, J shed 4 bases, and the junction held 6 bases outside the gene matches. CDR3 sequence: CATRTGVYGYTF. The CDR3 DNA follows: TGTGCCACCCGGACAGGAGTCTATGGCTACACCTTC.

The rearrangement joins TRBV28 to TRBJ2-1; 9 nucleotides agree with TRBD2. Germline V CDR1 and CDR2: MDHEN, SYDVKM. This CDR3 has 14 amino acids. Unmatched junction bases numbered 2, after V lost 8 bases and J lost 0 bases. CDR3 bases: TGTGCCAGCTTGACTAGCGGCTCCTACAATGAGCAGTTCTTC. Translating gives CASLTSGSYNEQFF.

This clone was observed a handful of times. The same CDR3 also results from other DNA sequences found in this sample. The V and J genes are TRBV5-1 and TRBJ1-1; D not resolved. CDR1 is SGHRS, CDR2 YFSETQ, per germline. The length of the CDR3 is 14 residues. Trimming took off 1 base at V and 2 bases at J, with 9 bases between the two ends. CDR3 DNA: TGCGCCAGCAGCTTGACCCCAGCTAACACTGAAGCTTTCTTT. Translating it yields CASSLTPANTEAFF.

The chain has TRBV7-9 and TRBJ1-6; D is perhaps TRBD1 (5 bases). The CDR3 is 14 residues long. V lost 7 bases to trimming and J lost 5 bases, with 12 bases between them. Germline loops: CDR1 SEHNR, CDR2 FQNEAQ (reference sequence). In DNA form, the CDR3 reads TGTGCCAGCACCATGGGACGGAATAATTCACCCCTCCACTTT. Amino acids: CASTMGRNNSPLHF. The full variable domain, rest sourced from reference TRBV7-9 and TRBJ1-6, is DTGVSQNPRHKITKRGQNVTFRCDPISEHNRLYWYRQTLGQGPEFLTYFQNEAQLEKSRLLSDRFSAERPKGSFSTLEIQRTEQGDSAMYLCASTMGRNNSPLHFGNGTRLTVT.

V gene TRBV5-1 combines with J gene TRBJ2-3; D possibly matches TRBD1 or TRBD2 (5 bases each). The CDR3 is 14 amino acids. Trimming pared 0 bases from V and 7 bases from J, leaving 12 bases between. Germline lookup yields CDR1 SGHRS and CDR2 YFSETQ. The CDR3 nucleotides read TGCGCCAGCAGCTTGGCGTGGGACCCGAATACGCAGTATTTT. Its translation: CASSLAWDPNTQYF.

Written as DNA, the CDR3 is TGTGCCAGCAGTTACCGGGACGGTAGCAATCAGCCCCAGCATTTT. Translation: CASSYRDGSNQPQHF. This chain links TRBV6-5 with TRBJ1-5; D possibly corresponds to TRBD1 (5 bases). The CDR3 length is 15 residues. V lost 2 bases to trimming and J lost 0 bases, with 8 bases between them. Germline values: CDR1 MNHEY, CDR2 SVGAGI.

The genes are TRBV15 and TRBJ2-3; TRBD2 might be the D (5 bases). V shed 1 base and J shed 7 bases, with 12 bases lying between them. CDR1 is LNHNV and CDR2 is YYDKDF in the germline V gene (reference sequence). The CDR3 sequence is 14 residues long. CDR3 region: CATSRGWGANTQYF. As DNA, the CDR3 is TGTGCCACCAGCAGAGGATGGGGAGCGAATACGCAGTATTTT. Combining the CDR3 with reference TRBV15 and TRBJ2-3 gives the whole variable domain DAMVIQNPRYQVTQFGKPVTLSCSQTLNHNVMYWYQQKSSQAPKLLFHYYDKDFNNEADTPDNFQSRRPNTSFCFLDIRSPGLGDTAMYLCATSRGWGANTQYFGPGTRLTVL.

The V gene is TRBV23-1, the J gene TRBJ1-5; TRBD1 agrees at 7 bases. TRBV23-1 counts as an open reading frame of uncertain function. With V trimmed by 6 bases and J by 4 bases, 21 bases remained unmatched. CDR3 length: 19 residues. The CDR3 here is CASRRRQGPYRPSNQPQHF. The CDR3 DNA reads as TGCGCCAGCAGACGAAGACAGGGCCCATATCGTCCCTCAAATCAGCCCCAGCATTTT.

The genes are TRBV18 and TRBJ2-7, with a tentative D call TRBD2 (5 bases). CDR1 and CDR2 from the germline V gene are KGHSH and LQKENI. There are 14 residues in the CDR3. With 0 bases removed from V and 5 bases from J, the gap between germline ends came to 11 bases. DNA for the CDR3: TGTGCCAGCTCACCACCGGAGGCGGTTGACGAGCAGTACTTC. The encoded protein is CASSPPEAVDEQYF.

This chain links TRBV5-1 with TRBJ2-5, with a weak D call TRBD2 (6 bases). The germline CDR1 and CDR2 sequences are SGHRS and YFSETQ. The V end lost 2 bases, the J end lost 4 bases, and 12 bases lay between the germline ends. The CDR3 runs to 14 residues. The CDR3 region is CASSFSGEGETQYF. In nucleotides, the CDR3 is TGCGCCAGCAGCTTTTCGGGGGAAGGAGAGACCCAGTACTTC. The entire variable domain, with the rest obtained from reference TRBV5-1 and TRBJ2-5, is as follows: KAGVTQTPRYLIKTRGQQVTLSCSPISGHRSVSWYQQTPGQGLQFLFEYFSETQRNKGNFPGRFSGRQFSNSRSEMNVSTLELGDSALYLCASSFSGEGETQYFGPGTRLLVL.

This clone showed up just a few times. The chain carries TRBV2 and TRBJ2-2, with D uncertain. The ends were cut back, 3 bases at V and 4 bases at J, with 6 bases in the middle. Germline V CDR1 and CDR2: SNHLY, FYNNEI. The CDR3 covers 13 residues. Here the CDR3 DNA reads TGTGCCAGCAGTGACAGGCCCACCGGGGAGCTGTTTTTT. Amino acid sequence: CASSDRPTGELFF.

There are a few counts of this clone. This chain uses TRBV29-1 with TRBJ1-5; TRBD1 might be the D (5 bases). V lost 0 bases to trimming and J lost 6 bases, with 18 bases between them. CDR3 size: 16 residues. Germline loops: CDR1 SQVTM, CDR2 ANQGSEA. CDR3 amino acids: CSVEDRGRVSRQPQHF. CDR3 DNA: TGCAGCGTTGAAGATCGAGGCAGGGTTAGTCGTCAGCCCCAGCATTTT. The entire variable domain, with the rest obtained from reference TRBV29-1 and TRBJ1-5, is as follows: SAVISQKPSRDICQRGTSLTIQCQVDSQVTMMFWYRQQPGQSLTLIATANQGSEATYESGFVIDKFPISRPNLTFSTLTVSNMSPEDSSIYLCSVEDRGRVSRQPQHFGDGTRLSIL.

The genes are TRBV7-2 and TRBJ2-5, with D unclear. The CDR3 is made up of 12 amino acids. The germline V and J ends were trimmed by 5 bases and 5 bases, with 9 bases remaining between them. The germline CDR1 and CDR2 sequences are SGHTA and FQGNSA. Here the CDR3 reads CASSKPWETQYF. The CDR3 region has the DNA TGTGCCAGCAGCAAACCTTGGGAGACCCAGTACTTC.

This clone has more than one count but fewer than ten. The chain uses TRBV30 and TRBJ2-6; the D gene is possibly TRBD2 (7 bases). V lost 1 base, J lost 1 base, and 17 bases lay in between. This CDR3 has 18 residues. Germline V gives CDR1 GTSNPN, CDR2 SVGIG (reference sequence). As DNA, the CDR3 is TGTGCCTGGAGTGCCCGGGGGGCCTCCCCGTCTGGGGCCAACGTCCTGACTTTC. This codes for CAWSARGASPSGANVLTF.

The gene calls are TRBV30 and TRBJ1-2; 7 bases match TRBD1. V shed 4 bases, J shed 4 bases, and the junction held 6 bases outside the gene matches. Germline CDR1 GTSNPN, CDR2 SVGIG (reference sequence). The CDR3 runs 13 residues. The CDR3 protein is CAWTSDRVYGYTF. CDR3 bases: TGTGCCTGGACCTCAGACAGGGTCTATGGCTACACCTTC.

The V call is TRBV27, the J call TRBJ1-1; 8 bases map to TRBD1. The CDR3 spans 12 residues. Unmatched junction bases numbered 5, after V lost 4 bases and J lost 10 bases. CDR1 and CDR2 (germline): MNHEY, SMNVEV (reference sequence). The CDR3 region has the DNA TGTGCCAGCAGTTCCCCAGACAGGGGAGCTTTCTTT. It translates to CASSSPDRGAFF.

CDR3 sequence reads: CAIRDRGQADTQYF. The CDR3 nucleotides read TGTGCCATCAGGGACAGGGGGCAGGCAGATACGCAGTATTTT. The rearrangement joins TRBV10-3 to TRBJ2-3; 11 positions agree with TRBD1. Germline lookup yields CDR1 ENHRY and CDR2 SYGVKD. The CDR3 runs to 14 residues. After removal of 6 bases from V and 4 bases from J, the junction contained 3 bases not matched to a gene.